These 8 T cell receptor beta chains share one sample of origin, sequenced in a study of beta chain features in type 1 diabetes (dated by TCRdb to between 2018 and 2020). Library preparation was by the immunoSEQ multiplex PCR assay. The High Capacity cDNA Reverse Transcription Kit was used to reverse transcribe all of the isolated RNA, meaning that expressed TCRB transcripts were what got sequenced. The source is immuneACCESS, and TCRdb retained only in-frame sequences with V and J called. Part of the clones is not carried over; for the studies checked, unresolved V genes explain less than half of this, and the remainder is unexplained. The sample table records under 450,000 clones; about 15% of these occur just once. The top ten clonotypes cover 0.019% of the sample. The sample was naive CD4+ T cells from blood. The intended sense of this specimen's cell subset or site label: true naive CD4+ T cells. These TCRs come from a woman between 18 and 29 years old in good health.

This clone was seen only a few times. The rearrangement uses TRBV7-9 and TRBJ2-5; 14 nucleotides align to TRBD2. The CDR3 has 15 residues. Germline V CDR1 and CDR2: SEHNR, FQNEAQ (reference sequence). The J segment lost 5 bases and the V segment lost 7 bases, leaving 6 bases of the junction unmatched. CDR3: CASTGLAGGGETQYF. CDR3 nucleotide sequence: TGTGCCAGCACAGGACTAGCGGGAGGAGGGGAGACCCAGTACTTC.

This clone was detected a few times. V is TRBV30 and J is TRBJ1-5; D unresolved. Trimming left V 1 base short and J 1 base short, with 8 bases between. This CDR3 contains 14 residues. Germline lookup yields CDR1 GTSNPN and CDR2 SVGIG (reference sequence). CDR3 protein: CAWSGSGSNQPQHF. Here the CDR3 DNA reads TGTGCCTGGAGTGGAAGCGGCAGCAATCAGCCCCAGCATTTT.

This clone was seen a few times. V gene TRBV7-9 combines with J gene TRBJ1-2; 8 positions agree with TRBD1. The CDR3 length is 14 residues. Germline loops: CDR1 SEHNR, CDR2 FQNEAQ (reference sequence). Losses at the gene ends were 5 bases for V and 8 bases for J; bases not matched to a gene: 10. CDR3 nucleotide sequence: TGTGCCAGCAGCCGAGGCCAGGGGGCAGAAGGCTACACCTTC. Amino acids: CASSRGQGAEGYTF.

The chain links TRBV7-3 to TRBJ2-6; D ambiguous. Germline-derived CDR1 and CDR2 are SGHTA and FQGTGA. The CDR3 is made up of 15 amino acids. V lost 3 bases, J lost 0 bases, and 6 bases lay in between. CDR3 sequence (DNA): TGTGCCAGCAGCTTTGGGCGCTCTGGGGCCAACGTCCTGACTTTC. The encoded protein is CASSFGRSGANVLTF.

This clone was counted between two and nine times. This rearrangement joins TRBV5-6 to TRBJ1-2; D perhaps matches TRBD1 (5 bases). Germline V gene lookup returns CDR1 SGHDT and CDR2 YYEEEE. The CDR3 is 14 amino acids. V was trimmed by 0 bases and J by 2 bases, leaving 8 bases between them. CDR3 nucleotide sequence: TGTGCCAGCAGCTTGGGGGGGGTAAACTATGGCTACACCTTC. Amino acid sequence: CASSLGGVNYGYTF.

This rearrangement joins TRBV29-1 to TRBJ2-7; D gene uncertain. This CDR3 contains 13 residues. V lost 0 bases and J lost 2, with 8 bases in between. CDR1 is SQVTM, CDR2 ANQGSEA, per germline. CDR3 in amino acids: CSVEDLTAYEQYF. CDR3 nucleotides: TGCAGCGTTGAAGATCTCACAGCCTACGAGCAGTACTTC.

This clone has a handful of counts. This sequence joins TRBV6-7 and TRBJ1-3, with D possibly TRBD1 on 5 matching bases. TRBV6-7 is flagged as an ORF with uncertain function. Deletions cut 7 bases from V and 6 bases from J, with 19 bases between. This CDR3 spans 15 amino acids. The CDR3 here is CASTERDSRTNTIYF. DNA for the CDR3: TGTGCCAGCACCGAGAGGGACTCGCGGACAAACACCATATATTTT.

This chain links TRBV5-4 with TRBJ2-1, with no clear D. Germline lookup yields CDR1 SGHNT and CDR2 YYREEE (reference sequence). Trimming took 4 bases from V and 5 from J, leaving 7 bases between them. The CDR3 extends over 12 amino acids. Here the CDR3 DNA reads TGTGCCAGCAGCGAGGCTAACAATGAGCAGTTCTTC. Translation gives CASSEANNEQFF.